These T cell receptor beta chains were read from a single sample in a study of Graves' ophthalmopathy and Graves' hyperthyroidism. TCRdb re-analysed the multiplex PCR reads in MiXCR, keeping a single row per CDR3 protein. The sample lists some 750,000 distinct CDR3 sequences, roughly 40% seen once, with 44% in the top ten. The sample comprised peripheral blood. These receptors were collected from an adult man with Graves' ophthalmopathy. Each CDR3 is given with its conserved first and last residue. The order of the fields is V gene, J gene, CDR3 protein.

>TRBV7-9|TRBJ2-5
CASSQTSDSAQYF
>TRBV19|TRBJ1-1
CASSIVGPSEAFF
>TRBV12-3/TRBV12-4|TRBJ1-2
CASSLAEGTGGPTF
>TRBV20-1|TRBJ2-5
CSTPGIAGGLQETQYF
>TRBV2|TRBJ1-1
CASSQSSGPTEASF
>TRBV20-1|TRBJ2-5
CSAQARYKDRGSETQYF
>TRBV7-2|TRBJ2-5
CASSPIWGETQYF
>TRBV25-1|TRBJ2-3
CASSGISREYTDTQYF
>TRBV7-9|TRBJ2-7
CASSSYDRTYEQYF
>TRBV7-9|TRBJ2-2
CASSPSLSGELFF
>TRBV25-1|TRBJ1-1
CASTLTGIVTEAFF
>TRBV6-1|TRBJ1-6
CASMGPNSPLHF
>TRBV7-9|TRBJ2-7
CASSADRAHEQYF
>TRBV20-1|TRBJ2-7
CSARGDRATDYEQYF
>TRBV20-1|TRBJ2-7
CSAEDRGLNEQYF
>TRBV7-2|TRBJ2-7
CASSPPGQNYEQYF
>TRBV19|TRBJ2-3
CASSPTRGRAHRGTQYF
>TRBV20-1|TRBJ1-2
CSASHRGRFDGYTF
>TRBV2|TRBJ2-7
CASSVRGPRGNEQYF
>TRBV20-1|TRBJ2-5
CSVREPDQETQYF
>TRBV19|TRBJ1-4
CASRTTGGELSAEKLFF
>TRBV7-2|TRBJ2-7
CASSLGRVSSYEQYF
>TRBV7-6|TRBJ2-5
CASSLNGGQTRETQYF
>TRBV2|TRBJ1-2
CASSPRLGQGGGNYGYTF
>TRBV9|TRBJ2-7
CASSVEGQGTYEQYF
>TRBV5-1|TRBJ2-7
CASSLAGQGMHEQYF
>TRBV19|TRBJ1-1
CASSVGAVNTEAFF
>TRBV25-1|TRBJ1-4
CASSERTTTKKKLFF
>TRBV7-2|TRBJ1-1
CASSLYPGNTEAFF
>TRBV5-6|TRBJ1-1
CASSSSVELNTEAFF
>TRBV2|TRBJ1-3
CTSKLEGNTIYF
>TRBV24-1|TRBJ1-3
CASSLTGTSGNTIYF
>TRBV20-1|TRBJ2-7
CSATPGTGTYEQYF
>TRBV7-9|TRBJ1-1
CASSPETTRHTEAFF
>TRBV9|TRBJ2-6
CASSPVQTF
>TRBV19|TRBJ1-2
CASSIPGTGPHYGYTF
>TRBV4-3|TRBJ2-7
CASSQEGGFYEQYF
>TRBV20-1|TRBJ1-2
CSARGEGPNYGYTF
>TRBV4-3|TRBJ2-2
CASSHALRLAVGELFF
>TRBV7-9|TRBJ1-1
CASSPRGPGRNTEAFF
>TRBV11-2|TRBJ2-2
CVSSLQTGELFF
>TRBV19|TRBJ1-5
CASTLGQGLHSNQPQHF
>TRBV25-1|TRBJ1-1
CASSSPGGLTEAFF
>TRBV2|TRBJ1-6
CASSEAPRHF
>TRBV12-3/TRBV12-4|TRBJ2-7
CASSPHRGRGDEQYF
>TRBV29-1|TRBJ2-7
CSVENDRGSYEQYF
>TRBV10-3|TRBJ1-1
CAISVAGRVNTEAFF
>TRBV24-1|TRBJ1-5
CATSDPGTGGLVRLQPQHF
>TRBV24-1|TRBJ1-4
CATSDGQGRGEKLFF